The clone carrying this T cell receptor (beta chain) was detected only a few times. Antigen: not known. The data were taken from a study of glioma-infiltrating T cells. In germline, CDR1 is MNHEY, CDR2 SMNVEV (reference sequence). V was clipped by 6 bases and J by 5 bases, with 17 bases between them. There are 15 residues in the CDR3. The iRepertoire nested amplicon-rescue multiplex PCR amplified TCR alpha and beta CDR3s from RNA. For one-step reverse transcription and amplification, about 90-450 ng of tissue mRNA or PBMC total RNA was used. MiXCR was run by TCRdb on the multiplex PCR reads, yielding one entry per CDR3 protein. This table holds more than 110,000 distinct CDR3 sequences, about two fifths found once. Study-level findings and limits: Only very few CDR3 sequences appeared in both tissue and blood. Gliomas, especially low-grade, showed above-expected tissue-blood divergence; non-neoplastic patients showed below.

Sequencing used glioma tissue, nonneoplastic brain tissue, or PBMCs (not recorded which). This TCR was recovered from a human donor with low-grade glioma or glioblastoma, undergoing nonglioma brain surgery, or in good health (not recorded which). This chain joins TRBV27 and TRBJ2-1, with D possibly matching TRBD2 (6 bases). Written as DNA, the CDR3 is TGTGCCAGCAGGCGTCCGGGACTTACAGACAATGAGCAGTTCTTC. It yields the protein CASRRPGLTDNEQFF.